This is a list of T cell receptor beta chains from one sample in a study of cytomegalovirus exposure and HLA in healthy donors. Here immunoSEQ multiplex PCR was the method, and the copy in TCRdb shows in-frame clones only, minus some. The repertoire table contains some 110,000 clones. Sample: PBMCs. All receptors come from a man aged 25 to 40 in good health and CMV-seronegative. CDR3s leave out the opening cysteine and the closing phenylalanine or tryptophan. D genes are given only for firm matches.

TRBJ2-5,TRBD1,TRBV6-1,ASSRDREETQY
TRBJ2-6,NA,TRBV5-1,ASSRGLISGANVLT
TRBJ2-1,TRBD1,TRBV5-1,ASSKDRGANEQF
TRBJ1-2,TRBD1,TRBV15,ATSLGQNYGYT
TRBJ2-7,TRBD1,TRBV4-1,ASSRDRGTEQY
TRBJ2-7,NA,TRBV5-1,ASSSGTPPREQY
TRBJ1-2,TRBD1,TRBV6-1,ASSPRTGAGGYT
TRBJ2-7,TRBD2,TRBV5-8,ASSPGLAGGLAHEQY
TRBJ2-2,TRBD2,TRBV30,AWSLTSGGRWGTGELF
TRBJ2-7,NA,TRBV6-6,ASSYSVSFSYEQY
TRBJ1-1,TRBD1,TRBV15,ATSYLGGVTEAF
TRBJ1-5,NA,TRBV21-1,ASSKCGGLQPQH
TRBJ2-5,TRBD2,TRBV30,AWSEIAGGLVQETQY
TRBJ2-5,NA,TRBV5-4,ASSLQRSQETQY
TRBJ2-2,NA,TRBV7-2,ASSFSANTGELF
TRBJ2-7,NA,TRBV2,ASSGTESSYEQY
TRBJ2-3,TRBD1,TRBV4-3,ASSQDRDRFTDTQY
TRBJ2-4,TRBD1,TRBV6-1,ASSRDSPGRY
TRBJ1-1,TRBD1,TRBV5-6,ASSFFDRVTEAF
TRBJ2-3,NA,TRBV13,ASSFLAERTDTQY
TRBJ1-1,NA,TRBV9,ASSQGRLNTEAF
TRBJ1-3,NA,TRBV4-1,ASSQPTGTGNTIY
TRBJ1-2,NA,TRBV14,ASSPRTKQGTVRGYT
TRBJ2-1,NA,TRBV10-3,AIKSVADEQF
TRBJ1-2,TRBD1,TRBV2,ASSAGTVYGYT
TRBJ2-3,NA,TRBV7-8,ASSGLRGSTDTQY
TRBJ1-5,TRBD1,TRBV5-1,ASSLAGTGYQPQH
TRBJ1-6,NA,TRBV2,ASSVEGRSPLH
TRBJ2-3,TRBD1,TRBV23-1,ASSHSRDSKSTDTQY
TRBJ2-1,NA,TRBV28,ASSQIEVNNEQF
TRBJ2-5,NA,TRBV6-5,ASSSKPDPTAAQY
TRBJ1-4,NA,TRBV7-9,ASSLYEGGVEKLF
TRBJ2-3,TRBD2,TRBV10-1,ASSEWPAGDTDTQY
TRBJ1-3,NA,TRBV19,ASATGSGNTIY
TRBJ1-6,TRBD1,TRBV30,AWEDRRNSPLH
TRBJ2-7,NA,TRBV2,ASSPGTGGYEQY
TRBJ2-5,NA,TRBV12-2,ASRLAEDGKVETQY
TRBJ2-7,TRBD1,TRBV14,ASSASGTGGYEQY
TRBJ1-2,NA,TRBV12-5,ASTGIGNYGYT
TRBJ2-2,NA,TRBV2,ASSRTAYTGELF
TRBJ1-5,NA,TRBV4-1,ASSPGRQNQPQH
TRBJ1-5,NA,TRBV18,ASSPSLNQPQH
TRBJ2-7,TRBD1,TRBV10-3,AISERAGGNSYEQY
TRBJ2-6,NA,TRBV6-5,ASRSRGSGANVLT
TRBJ2-2,TRBD1,TRBV6-4,ASSDSGGDTGELF
TRBJ1-1,NA,TRBV10-3,AISGSKQGRLNTEAF
TRBJ1-5,NA,TRBV5-5,ASSFLGGNQPQH
TRBJ1-3,TRBD1,TRBV7-9,ASSRKDRGLDTIY
TRBJ2-3,TRBD1,TRBV7-8,ASSLGGGTGRTDTQY
TRBJ2-2,NA,TRBV18,ASSPNAGGTGELF
TRBJ1-1,NA,TRBV7-2,ASSLVLGNTEAF
TRBJ2-5,TRBD2,TRBV4-3,ASSPTSGDGETQY
TRBJ1-4,NA,TRBV5-8,ASSPELGDEKLF
TRBJ2-1,TRBD2,TRBV4-1,ASSQVLAGVKGNEQF
TRBJ2-2,NA,TRBV5-1,ASSFSGYTGELF
TRBJ1-2,TRBD1,TRBV4-1,ASSQEGWTYRDSGANYGYT
TRBJ2-1,TRBD2,TRBV5-1,ASSLGGGYNEQF
TRBJ2-5,TRBD2,TRBV9,ASSLLAGAETQY
TRBJ2-2,NA,TRBV11-2,ASSLSSGTGELF
TRBJ2-5,NA,TRBV6-1,ASKVAEGTQY